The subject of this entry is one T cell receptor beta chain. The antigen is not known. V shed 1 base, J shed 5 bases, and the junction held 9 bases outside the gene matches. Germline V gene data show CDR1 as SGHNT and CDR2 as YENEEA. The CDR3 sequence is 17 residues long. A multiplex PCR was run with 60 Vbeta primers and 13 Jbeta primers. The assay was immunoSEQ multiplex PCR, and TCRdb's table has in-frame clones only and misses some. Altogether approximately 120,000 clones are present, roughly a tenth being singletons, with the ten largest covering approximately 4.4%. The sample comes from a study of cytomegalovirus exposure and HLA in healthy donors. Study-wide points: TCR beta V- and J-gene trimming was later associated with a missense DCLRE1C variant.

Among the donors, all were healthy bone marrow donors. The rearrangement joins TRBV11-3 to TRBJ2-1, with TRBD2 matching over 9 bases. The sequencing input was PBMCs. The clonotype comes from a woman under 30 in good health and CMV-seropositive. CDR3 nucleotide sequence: TGTGCCAGCAGCTTAGCTTCGGCGGGAGGGGCCCACAATGAGCAGTTCTTC. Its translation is CASSLASAGGAHNEQFF. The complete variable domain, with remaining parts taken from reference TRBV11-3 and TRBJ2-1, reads EAGVVQSPRYKIIEKKQPVAFWCNPISGHNTLYWYLQNLGQGPELLIRYENEEAVDDSQLPKDRFSAERLKGVDSTLKIQPAELGDSAVYLCASSLASAGGAHNEQFFGPGTRLTVL.